Listed here are 21 T cell receptor beta chains from one sample, sequenced in a study of identical twins. Via MiXCR, TCRdb re-called the 5' RACE reads, giving one row per CDR3 protein. There are hundreds of thousands of distinct CDR3 sequences in the sample; roughly 6% occur only once, and 1.5% to 2% lies in the top ten. Sequencing was performed on naive T cells sorted from blood. These receptors came from a man between 18 and 29 years old in good health.

In this sample, this clonotype turned up many times. This chain joins TRBV25-1 and TRBJ2-1; D call uncertain. Trimming pared 8 bases from V and 9 bases from J, leaving 11 bases between. The CDR3 length is 11 residues. CDR1 and CDR2 (germline): MGHDK, SYGVNS. The CDR3 region is CASGLVSEQFF. The CDR3 bases are TGTGCCAGCGGTCTAGTGAGTGAGCAGTTCTTC.

The chain joins TRBV11-2 to TRBJ2-1; D not resolved. Germline V gives CDR1 SGHAT, CDR2 FQNNGV. V dropped 1 base and J dropped 12 bases, with 10 bases sitting between them. The CDR3 totals 12 residues. In nucleotides, the CDR3 is TGTGCCAGCAGCTTAGTAGCCTCGGGGCAGTTCTTC. Protein: CASSLVASGQFF.

The chain is built from TRBV6-1 and TRBJ2-7; 7 bases map to TRBD1. CDR3 size: 16 residues. Germline lookup yields CDR1 MNHNS and CDR2 SASEGT. V lost 3 bases, J lost 1 base, and 9 bases stayed unmatched. CDR3 residues: CASSELGDSLSYEQYV. DNA of the CDR3: TGTGCCAGCAGTGAGCTGGGGGACAGCCTTTCCTACGAGCAGTACGTC.

The chain joins TRBV2 to TRBJ1-5; D is ambiguous. V lost 7 bases and J lost 5, with 12 bases in between. The CDR3 is made up of 13 amino acids. Germline lookup yields CDR1 SNHLY and CDR2 FYNNEI. CDR3 residues: CASKGIGHQPQHF. CDR3 sequence (DNA): TGTGCCAGCAAGGGCATCGGTCATCAGCCCCAGCATTTT. Using reference TRBV2 and TRBJ1-5 for the parts outside the CDR3, the full variable domain is EPEVTQTPSHQVTQMGQEVILRCVPISNHLYFYWYRQILGQKVEFLVSFYNNEISEKSEIFDDQFSVERPDGSNFTLKIRSTKLEDSAMYFCASKGIGHQPQHFGDGTRLSIL.

This clonotype was picked up many times. One junction end disagrees with the germline gene, perhaps due to a read error. V and J are TRBV12-3 or TRBV12-4 and TRBJ1-1; TRBD1 agrees at 7 bases. The CDR3 is 14 residues long. CDR3 amino acids: CASSSTGRGTEAFF. The DNA of the CDR3 is TGCGCCAGCAGCTCGACAGGGCGAGGCACTGAAGCTTTCTTT.

This clonotype was recorded at least ten times. V gene TRBV6-5 combines with J gene TRBJ2-7; maybe TRBD1 (7 bases). V dropped 2 bases and J dropped 7 bases, with 18 bases sitting between them. Germline-derived CDR1 and CDR2 are MNHEY and SVGAGI. There are 15 residues in the CDR3. The CDR3 sequence is CASSYQVTGTREQYF. In DNA form, the CDR3 reads TGTGCCAGCAGTTACCAAGTGACAGGGACTCGGGAGCAGTACTTC.

This clonotype was seen many times. The chain has TRBV24-1 and TRBJ2-1; weak D call: TRBD2 (5 bases). CDR3 length: 14 residues. CDR1 is KGHDR, CDR2 SFDVKD, per germline. The V end was cut by 1 base, the J end by 9 bases, with 12 bases between. The CDR3 region has the DNA TGTGCCACCAGTGATTTAGGGTCGGGATCTGAGCAGTTCTTC. It specifies CATSDLGSGSEQFF.

This clonotype was observed many times. The chain links TRBV29-1 to TRBJ2-2; TRBD2 might be the D (5 bases). Germline V CDR1 and CDR2: SQVTM, ANQGSEA. With 7 bases removed from V and 7 bases from J, the gap between germline ends came to 13 bases. This CDR3 has 12 amino acids. CDR3 bases: TGCAGCGGGGTAGCGCTTGGCGGGGAGCTGTTTTTT. Translated: CSGVALGGELFF.

The chain has TRBV28 and TRBJ2-7, with D hard to call. Germline-derived CDR1 and CDR2 are MDHEN and SYDVKM. This CDR3 is 12 amino acids long. Trimming took off 5 bases at V and 6 bases at J, with 11 bases between the two ends. DNA of the CDR3: TGTGCCAGCAGTCCGATGGGCAGCGAGCAGTACTTC. Translated: CASSPMGSEQYF.

The table lists this clonotype with a few counts. The rearrangement joins TRBV7-9 to TRBJ2-1; tentative D call: TRBD2 (6 bases). The CDR3 runs to 15 residues. V was clipped by 7 bases and J by 1 base, with 14 bases between them. CDR1 and CDR2 from the germline V gene are SEHNR and FQNEAQ (reference sequence). DNA for the CDR3: TGTGCCAGCACCCTGGGGGGAGAGTCCTACAATGAGCAGTTCTTC. The encoded protein is CASTLGGESYNEQFF.

This clonotype was recorded many times. The chain carries TRBV29-1 and TRBJ1-2; 7 bases agree with TRBD1. This CDR3 has 13 amino acids. Trimming took 7 bases from V and 4 from J; bases not matched to a gene: 9. Germline V gene data show CDR1 as SQVTM and CDR2 as ANQGSEA. The CDR3 nucleotides are TGCAGCGCGGATACGACAGGGCCCTATGGCTACACCTTC. Its translation is CSADTTGPYGYTF. Together with reference TRBV29-1 and TRBJ1-2, the CDR3 gives the full variable domain: SAVISQKPSRDICQRGTSLTIQCQVDSQVTMMFWYRQQPGQSLTLIATANQGSEATYESGFVIDKFPISRPNLTFSTLTVSNMSPEDSSIYLCSADTTGPYGYTFGSGTRLTVV.

This clonotype was counted many times. The chain combines TRBV20-1 with TRBJ2-7; 8 nucleotides line up with TRBD1. CDR3 length equals 13 residues. Per the germline V gene, CDR1 is DFQATT and CDR2 is SNEGSKA (reference sequence). With 4 bases clipped from V and 6 bases from J, the junction kept 8 bases outside the gene matches. CDR3 bases: TGCAGTGCTAACGGGCAGGGGGCGGGCGAGCAGTACTTC. It is translated as CSANGQGAGEQYF.

This clonotype was seen ten or more times. V gene TRBV12-3 or TRBV12-4 combines with J gene TRBJ1-6, with D unresolved. Between the trimmed V and J ends, which lost 2 bases and 5 bases, there was a span of 13 bases. This CDR3 spans 16 amino acids. The DNA of the CDR3 is TGTGCCAGCAGTTTATATCGGGCCAGTAATAATTCACCCCTCCACTTT. It specifies CASSLYRASNNSPLHF.

This rearrangement joins TRBV4-1 to TRBJ2-7; D ambiguous. The V gene lost 1 base and the J gene lost 2 bases, with 9 bases spanning the gap. CDR3 length: 14 amino acids. In germline, CDR1 is MGHRA, CDR2 YSYEKL. CDR3: CASSQGHSPYEQYF. CDR3 in DNA: TGCGCCAGCAGCCAAGGGCACAGCCCCTACGAGCAGTACTTC.

This clonotype has a handful of counts. The chain recombines TRBV28 with TRBJ2-5, with 10 bases matching TRBD2. The V gene end was trimmed by 3 bases and the J gene end by 0 bases; junction bases not matched to a gene: 13. CDR1 MDHEN and CDR2 SYDVKM come from the germline V gene. This CDR3 has 19 residues. The CDR3 DNA reads TGTGCCAGCAGTTTTACTAGCGGGAATACCTCCCCGTACCAAGAGACCCAGTACTTC. It codes for CASSFTSGNTSPYQETQYF.

This clonotype was recorded many times. V is TRBV10-3 and J is TRBJ2-1; TRBD2 is a possible D gene (5 bases). V shed 9 bases and J shed 8 bases, with 11 bases lying between them. The CDR3 is 11 residues long. The germline gives CDR1 ENHRY, CDR2 SYGVKD. The CDR3 DNA is TGTGCCATGGGAGCTAGCTATGAGCAGTTCTTC. It yields the protein CAMGASYEQFF.

V usage is TRBV4-2 and J usage is TRBJ2-1; unclear D gene. The V end lost 2 bases, the J end lost 5 bases, and 13 bases lay between the germline ends. Germline V gives CDR1 LGHNA, CDR2 YNFKEQ. This CDR3 has 15 amino acids. The CDR3 DNA reads TGTGCCAGCAGCCAATCGTCGCTGTTGGACAATGAGCAGTTCTTC. It specifies CASSQSSLLDNEQFF.

This clonotype was counted only a few times. The chain couples TRBV6-5 to TRBJ1-2, with D possibly TRBD1 on 5 matching bases. Germline-derived CDR1 and CDR2 are MNHEY and SVGAGI. This CDR3 spans 16 amino acids. V gave up 2 bases and J gave up 9 bases, with 22 bases separating them. The CDR3 region is CASSYEERGARGSYTF. DNA of the CDR3: TGTGCCAGCAGTTACGAGGAGAGGGGCGCACGGGGTAGCTACACCTTC.

This clonotype was seen more than once but under ten times. The genes are TRBV12-3 or TRBV12-4 and TRBJ2-3, with a tentative D call TRBD1 (5 bases). This CDR3 has 12 amino acids. The V and J ends lost 6 bases and 7 bases respectively, with 11 bases between them. The CDR3 coding sequence is TGTGCCAGCAGCCCGACAGCTTATACGCAGTATTTT. Its protein is CASSPTAYTQYF.

This clonotype was seen many times. V usage is TRBV27 and J usage is TRBJ2-3, with D maybe TRBD1 (5 bases). V was trimmed by 5 bases and J by 7 bases, leaving 16 bases between them. The length of the CDR3 is 14 residues. CDR1 is MNHEY and CDR2 is SMNVEV in the germline V gene (reference sequence). The CDR3 coding sequence is TGTGCCAGCAGTGGGCTAGGGGCCGGGTATACGCAGTATTTT. Residues: CASSGLGAGYTQYF.

This clonotype has at least ten counts. This chain uses TRBV7-9 with TRBJ2-4, with 10 bases identical to TRBD1. The germline gives CDR1 SEHNR, CDR2 FQNEAQ (reference sequence). V lost 4 bases, J lost 6 bases, and 6 bases stayed unmatched. The length of the CDR3 is 15 residues. The CDR3: CASSWDRGGSNIQYF. The CDR3 DNA reads as TGTGCCAGCAGCTGGGACAGGGGAGGTTCAAACATTCAGTACTTC.